This TCR beta chain was identified during a study of cytotoxic CD8 clonotypes in ibrutinib-treated CLL. Study at large: A median about twelve months of treatment, range 6 to 36, preceded the collection of response samples. Notes on the study in general: There were few public clonotypes, and on treatment they contracted or stayed stable. The clonality went up when patients responded to ibrutinib and dropped back toward baseline at progression.

As for this clone: What it recognizes is unknown.

This CDR3 has 17 residues. Germline loops: CDR1 SGHRS, CDR2 YFSETQ. With V trimmed by 4 bases and J by 4 bases, 13 bases remained unmatched. The assay was immunoSEQ multiplex PCR, and TCRdb's table has in-frame clones only and misses some. The repertoire consists of approximately 170,000 clones, with roughly 90% occurring once and the leading ten covering around 3%. About 1.9 micrograms of genomic DNA (from cryopreserved PBMCs) were used for TCR beta libraries. The sample was PBMCs, taken at disease progression, from a patient treated with ibrutinib. The rearrangement links TRBV5-1 to TRBJ2-1, with 8 bases that match TRBD2. This sequence originates from a human donor with chronic lymphocytic leukemia. CDR3 nucleotide sequence: TGCGCCAGCAGCCTCCGGGGCGCGGGAGGAATTTACAATGAGCAGTTCTTC. Its protein is CASSLRGAGGIYNEQFF.